The following is a T cell receptor beta chain sequence with its context. This sample was taken from a study of blood T cell repertoires in COVID-19. Background on the study: From the United States, Italy and Spain came samples of acute and convalescent COVID-19. T cells, B-cell-depleted T cells, or PBMCs provided the cDNA or gDNA that served as material.

In the study's own analysis: The assay estimated nucleated cells by amplifying reference gene primers. Clones were sequenced by immunoSEQ multiplex PCR, and TCRdb holds only the in-frame ones, with some missing. V and J calls and clone size follow that table, whereas D and trimming were derived from the DNA. The profile shows about 27,000 clones, about 90% of them singletons. V gave up 1 base and J gave up 6 bases, with 20 bases separating them. Germline values: CDR1 SEHNR, CDR2 FQNEAQ (reference sequence). CDR3 length: 17 amino acids. The V gene is TRBV7-9, the J gene TRBJ2-3; TRBD2 might be the D (7 bases). The sequencing sample was made of peripheral blood. The clonotype was recovered from a woman aged 45-65 years with active COVID-19. DNA for the CDR3: TGTGCCAGCAGCTTAGAGGTCGGGGGGCGCCCCGCGGATACGCAGTATTTT. Its translation is CASSLEVGGRPADTQYF. Using reference TRBV7-9 and TRBJ2-3 for the parts outside the CDR3, the full variable domain is DTGVSQNPRHKITKRGQNVTFRCDPISEHNRLYWYRQTLGQGPEFLTYFQNEAQLEKSRLLSDRFSAERPKGSFSTLEIQRTEQGDSAMYLCASSLEVGGRPADTQYFGPGTRLTVL.